These 7 T cell receptor beta chains were all obtained from the same sample, sequenced in a study of OX40 agonist ivuxolimab in advanced cancers. Repertoires were generated with immunoSEQ multiplex PCR, while TCRdb's copy carries only in-frame clones and drops some. The repertoire consists of 72,000 or so clones, with approximately 86% occurring once and the leading ten covering around 0.86%. Source: CD4+ or CD8+ T cells sorted from blood, taken in a trial of the OX40 agonist ivuxolimab. The receptors derive from an adult with an advanced solid tumor such as melanoma, head and neck, liver or kidney cancer.

This sequence joins TRBV15 and TRBJ2-5; 14 bases map to TRBD2. With 6 bases clipped from V and 2 bases from J, the junction kept 8 bases outside the gene matches. Germline CDR1 and CDR2: LNHNV and YYDKDF (reference sequence). The length of the CDR3 is 17 residues. This CDR3 is CATSTGTSGGTQETQYF. The CDR3 nucleotides are TGTGCCACCAGTACCGGGACTAGCGGGGGAACACAAGAGACCCAGTACTTC. The full variable domain, rest sourced from reference TRBV15 and TRBJ2-5, is DAMVIQNPRYQVTQFGKPVTLSCSQTLNHNVMYWYQQKSSQAPKLLFHYYDKDFNNEADTPDNFQSRRPNTSFCFLDIRSPGLGDTAMYLCATSTGTSGGTQETQYFGPGTRLLVL.

V gene TRBV6-1 combines with J gene TRBJ2-4, with D possibly being TRBD2 (6 bases). CDR1 MNHNS and CDR2 SASEGT come from the germline V gene. Deletions cut 3 bases from V and 0 bases from J, with 15 bases between. This CDR3 has 17 residues. The CDR3 loop reads CASSEAPRLVAKNIQYF. CDR3 bases: TGTGCCAGCAGTGAGGCCCCCCGACTAGTAGCCAAAAACATTCAGTACTTC.

V gene TRBV10-3 combines with J gene TRBJ2-1, with TRBD1 matching 11 bases. Trimming took 10 bases from V and 7 from J; bases not matched to a gene: 6. Germline CDR1 reads ENHRY; CDR2 reads SYGVKD. The CDR3 is 13 amino acids. CDR3 in DNA: TGTGCCAGCCGGGACAGGGGGGTGAATGAGCAGTTCTTC. It yields the protein CASRDRGVNEQFF.

The chain uses TRBV28 and TRBJ2-7; the D is unclear. CDR3 length: 12 amino acids. CDR1 is MDHEN, CDR2 SYDVKM, per germline. V lost 2 bases to trimming and J lost 3 bases, with 5 bases between them. CDR3 DNA: TGTGCCAGCAGTTTAACGCGCTACGAGCAGTACTTC. Amino acids: CASSLTRYEQYF.

This chain uses TRBV5-5 with TRBJ2-3; 8 bases agree with TRBD2. In germline, CDR1 is SGHKS, CDR2 YYEKEE (reference sequence). The V segment lost 1 base and the J segment 6 bases; nucleotides outside the gene matches: 4. The CDR3 has 14 residues. As DNA, the CDR3 is TGTGCCAGCAGCTTGAGTGGCGGGAGGGATACGCAGTATTTT. This codes for CASSLSGGRDTQYF.

This clone was counted between two and nine times. The chain uses TRBV5-1 and TRBJ2-5; the match to TRBD2 covers 10 bases. Germline-derived CDR1 and CDR2 are SGHRS and YFSETQ. The CDR3 is made up of 16 amino acids. V lost 2 bases and J lost 4; bases outside the gene matches: 8. CDR3 in DNA: TGCGCCAGCAGCTTAGGCAGCGGGGGGGCCCGAGAGACCCAGTACTTC. This translates into CASSLGSGGARETQYF.

This chain connects TRBV27 to TRBJ1-5, with 9 nucleotides matching TRBD1. Per the germline V gene, CDR1 is MNHEY and CDR2 is SMNVEV (reference sequence). The CDR3 totals 18 residues. J gave up 0 bases and V 8 bases, and 14 bases lay outside the gene matches. The CDR3 reads CASRSMGTGIFSNQPQHF. CDR3 DNA sequence: TGTGCCAGCCGGTCGATGGGGACAGGGATCTTTAGCAATCAGCCCCAGCATTTT.